Shown below are 14 T cell receptor beta chains from a single sample sequenced in a study of blood T cell repertoires in COVID-19. Assay used: immunoSEQ multiplex PCR; TCRdb lists only in-frame clones, some missing. Of roughly 64,000 clones listed, approximately 90% were seen once; the top ten hold 3.2%. Source material: peripheral blood. Receptor source: a middle-aged man with active COVID-19.

CDR3: CASSDEGAGKDTQYF. The CDR3 region has the DNA TGTGCCAGCAGTGACGAGGGAGCGGGTAAAGATACGCAGTATTTT. The J gene is TRBJ2-3, the V gene TRBV2, with D maybe TRBD2 (6 bases). The CDR3 is 15 residues long. Germline V gene lookup returns CDR1 SNHLY and CDR2 FYNNEI. V lost 3 bases and J lost 5, with 15 bases in between.

This chain links TRBV4-2 with TRBJ1-5; perhaps TRBD1 as D (5 bases). Germline CDR1 and CDR2: LGHNA and YNFKEQ. The CDR3 runs 15 residues. Trimming shortened V by 0 bases and J by 6 bases, and 12 bases separated the two germline ends. CDR3 nucleotides: TGTGCCAGCAGCCAAGATGGGAACGGGGGTCAGCCCCAGCATTTT. Translated: CASSQDGNGGQPQHF.

V and J are TRBV7-3 and TRBJ2-2, with TRBD2 matching over 9 bases. This CDR3 has 15 residues. CDR1 is SGHTA and CDR2 is FQGTGA in the germline V gene. Unmatched junction bases numbered 7, after V lost 4 bases and J lost 7 bases. This CDR3 reads CASSSKTSGGGELFF. The CDR3 nucleotides are TGTGCCAGCAGCTCTAAGACTAGCGGAGGCGGGGAGCTGTTTTTT.

In regard to this clone: One end of the junction fails to match germline, which may point to a read error. The chain employs TRBV7-2 and TRBJ2-1, with TRBD1 matching over 7 bases. Germline assignment: CDR1 SGHTA and CDR2 FQGNSA. The CDR3 contains 12 residues. CDR3 residues: CASSPTQGERIF. CDR3 nucleotide sequence: TGTGCCAGCAGCCCCACCCAGGGGGAGAGGATCTTC.

Written as DNA, the CDR3 is TGTGCCAGCAGCTTAAGAGATGGCTACACCTTC. Its translation is CASSLRDGYTF. This chain connects TRBV7-2 to TRBJ1-2; D remains ambiguous. CDR1 and CDR2 (germline): SGHTA, FQGNSA. This CDR3 has 11 amino acids. Trimming cost V 2 bases and J 6 bases, with 4 bases left between them.

The V and J genes are TRBV6-6 and TRBJ1-5, with TRBD1 identical over 10 bases. The CDR3 is 16 residues long. Germline CDR1 is MNHNY and CDR2 is SVGAGI (reference sequence). J was trimmed by 4 bases and V by 6 bases; bases with no gene match: 9. The CDR3 protein is CASRQSGTGVNQPQHF. CDR3 coding DNA: TGTGCCAGCAGACAATCCGGGACAGGGGTGAATCAGCCCCAGCATTTT.

The chain carries TRBV7-9 and TRBJ2-7, with 8 bases aligning to TRBD2. Per the germline V gene, CDR1 is SEHNR and CDR2 is FQNEAQ (reference sequence). There are 13 residues in the CDR3. V lost 6 bases and J lost 3; bases outside the gene matches: 4. CDR3 protein: CASRASGSYEQYF. The DNA for the CDR3 is TGTGCCAGCAGAGCCAGCGGGAGCTACGAGCAGTACTTC.

The table lists this clone with a count of one. This chain links TRBV2 with TRBJ2-3, with TRBD1 matching over 8 bases. There are 14 residues in the CDR3. V shed 1 base, J shed 6 bases, and the junction held 3 bases outside the gene matches. The V gene's germline CDR1 is SNHLY and CDR2 FYNNEI. CDR3 region: CASSEEAGGDTQYF. The CDR3 DNA reads as TGTGCCAGCAGTGAAGAGGCAGGGGGCGATACGCAGTATTTT.

CDR3 sequence reads: CASSVDRTSGGNEQFF. For the CDR3, the DNA is TGTGCCAGCAGCGTGGACCGGACTAGCGGGGGCAATGAGCAGTTCTTC. The chain combines TRBV9 with TRBJ2-1; 13 nucleotides line up with TRBD2. V lost 2 bases to trimming and J lost 6 bases; unmatched junction nucleotides: 5. This CDR3 region has 16 residues. Germline lookup yields CDR1 SGDLS and CDR2 YYNGEE.

The chain is built from TRBV5-4 and TRBJ2-7, with 11 positions matching TRBD2. This CDR3 has 14 residues. V was pared by 3 bases and J by 7 bases, with 6 bases of the junction left unmatched. Germline loops: CDR1 SGHNT, CDR2 YYREEE (reference sequence). The DNA of the CDR3 is TGTGCCAGCAGCTCCCTAGCGGGGGGAAAGGAGCAGTACTTC. This sequence encodes CASSSLAGGKEQYF.

This chain links TRBV27 with TRBJ2-5; D gene ambiguous. V lost 4 bases and J 1 base, leaving 10 bases between the germline ends. CDR1 and CDR2 from the germline V gene are MNHEY and SMNVEV (reference sequence). The CDR3 sequence is 14 residues long. In DNA form, the CDR3 reads TGTGCCAGCAGTTCAACCGACTTCCAAGAGACCCAGTACTTC. Its protein is CASSSTDFQETQYF.

The chain links TRBV19 to TRBJ2-2; 8 nucleotides align to TRBD1. This CDR3 is built from 16 residues. CDR1 is LNHDA and CDR2 is SQIVND in the germline V gene (reference sequence). Losses at the gene ends were 2 bases for V and 1 base for J; bases not matched to a gene: 3. The CDR3 spells CASSIYGTGNTGELFF. CDR3 bases: TGTGCCAGTAGTATATACGGGACAGGGAACACCGGGGAGCTGTTTTTT.

The V gene is TRBV6-6, the J gene TRBJ1-2; 9 nucleotides align to TRBD1. Germline loops: CDR1 MNHNY, CDR2 SVGAGI (reference sequence). The length of the CDR3 is 14 residues. Trimming cost V 6 bases and J 4 bases; bases outside gene matches: 6. Written as DNA, the CDR3 is TGTGCCAGCAGATCGACAGGGGGAGTCTATGGCTACACCTTC. It encodes CASRSTGGVYGYTF.

CDR3: CASSFRERGGAFF. The CDR3 DNA follows: TGTGCCAGCAGCTTTCGTGAACGCGGTGGAGCTTTCTTT. This chain connects TRBV6-5 to TRBJ1-1; D not resolved. Trimming removed 6 bases at V and 10 bases at J, with 18 bases between. The germline V gene has CDR1 MNHEY and CDR2 SVGAGI. This CDR3 has 13 amino acids.